This TCR beta chain emerged from a study of blood T cells in healthy people across ages. Ten or more counts support this clonotype. Its antigen remains unknown. Findings and limits, study-wide: What prevented conclusive comparison of naive and antigen-experienced cells was that PBMCs were unsorted. Diversity of TCR beta correlated strongly with naive T cell percentage.

Per-sample yields of isolated PBMCs were at least 6 million. Primed by a sample-barcoded 5' primer and a J-beta primer mix, a second PCR proceeded for 7 to 11 cycles. Each of the cDNA molecules was tagged by a template-switch adaptor with 12 random nucleotides. TCRdb re-called the 5' RACE reads through MiXCR, storing one row per CDR3 protein. The sample lists fewer than 950,000 distinct CDR3 sequences; around 36% were seen once. The germline V gene has CDR1 ENHRY and CDR2 SYGVKD. The CDR3 contains 14 residues. V gave up 6 bases and J gave up 0 bases, with 11 bases separating them. The clonotype originates from a man aged 18 to 35 in good health. Sequencing was carried out using blood. The chain combines TRBV10-3 with TRBJ1-2, with D possibly being TRBD1 (6 bases). The CDR3 DNA sequence: TGTGCCATCAGGCAACAGGGAGCTAACTATGGCTACACCTTC. This encodes CAIRQQGANYGYTF.